Included here is one TCR beta chain sequence, with context. This specimen belongs to a study of shared clonotypes between healthy human individuals. Method: immunoSEQ multiplex PCR; TCRdb's copy keeps in-frame clones and lacks some. Of 1,500,000 or so clones in the sample, around 98.5% were seen once. Donors, without exception, were Caucasian adults residing in Nashville, Tennessee. The CDR3 extends over 14 amino acids. Germline V lookup: CDR1 MGHRA, CDR2 YSYEKL. V lost 2 bases, J lost 2 bases, and 9 bases lay in between. The source material was naive CD4+ T cells sorted from blood. Subset denoted: CD45RA+ positively selected. The chain uses TRBV4-1 and TRBJ1-2; no reliable D call. This TCR was recovered from a young man in good health. The CDR3 sequence is CASSQIYKNYGYTF. Written as DNA, the CDR3 is TGCGCCAGCAGCCAAATCTACAAGAACTATGGCTACACCTTC.